The T cell receptor (beta chain) described here comes from a study of cytomegalovirus exposure and HLA in healthy donors. General study findings and limits: Reports credit the classifier with highly specific, highly sensitive diagnosis of cytomegalovirus status. For presence/absence analyses, sequencing depth was assumed to be roughly uniform across donors. Most CMV-associated TCR beta chains were later found to appear HLA-restricted. What a later analysis reportedly showed was that an Asian-associated ancestry cluster had fewer N-insertions than the roughly 670-donor mean.

The germline V gene has CDR1 SEHNR and CDR2 FQNEAQ (reference sequence). The CDR3 runs to 14 residues. V shed 1 base and J shed 5 bases, with 6 bases lying between them. About this clone itself: No antigen is known for it.

The PCR employed 60 Vbeta primers together with 13 Jbeta primers. The data were produced by immunoSEQ multiplex PCR, yet TCRdb's version contains in-frame clones alone and is incomplete. Altogether approximately 180,000 clones are present, 75% to 85% being singletons, with the ten largest covering about 1.4%. The rearrangement links TRBV7-9 to TRBJ1-6; unclear D gene. The sample was PBMCs. The TCR sequence derives from a woman aged 45-59 years in good health and CMV-seronegative. The CDR3 protein is CASSLGRDNSPLHF. The CDR3 bases are TGTGCCAGCAGCTTAGGGCGGGATAATTCACCCCTCCACTTT.